Here is one T cell receptor beta chain with its context. Antigen: not known. A second PCR of about 6 to 11 cycles used a sample-barcoded 5' primer and a J-beta primer mix. Individual samples furnished no less than 2.5 million CDR3-containing paired-end reads apiece. Each CDR3 protein gets one entry after TCRdb re-called the 5' RACE reads with MiXCR. The profile covers 1.5 million to 1.9 million distinct CDR3 sequences, with approximately 42% appearing a single time and around 4% taken by the ten largest. This entry belongs to a study of blood T cells in healthy people across ages. Germline assignment: CDR1 SGHDT and CDR2 YYEEEE. CDR3 size: 16 residues. Trimming pared 2 bases from V and 2 bases from J, leaving 17 bases between. Study-level results: Whereas aged donors had fewer naive CD4+ cells, long-lived donors had more of them and higher diversity. Age showed a roughly linear inverse relationship with TCR beta diversity per million T cells.

V and J are TRBV5-6 and TRBJ2-7, with unresolved D. Sequenced input: blood. The sequence came from a young woman in good health. The CDR3: CASSLESSRQAYEQYF. DNA for the CDR3: TGTGCCAGCAGCTTAGAGTCGTCTAGACAAGCCTACGAGCAGTACTTC.